This TCR beta chain was sequenced in a study of radiotherapy plus CTLA-4 blockade in lung cancer. Looking at the study overall: Objective response was observed in more than 15% of patients, and disease control in 31%.

Study findings and constraints: Early blood T cell clone changes and increased post-radiation serum interferon-beta were reportedly the strongest response predictors. Radiotherapy plus ipilimumab was followed by expansion in blood of tumor-derived TCR clones.

The method was immunoSEQ multiplex PCR; TCRdb's version includes in-frame clones alone and lacks a portion of them. The data contain some 50,000 clones, approximately 80% of them singletons. Concerning this clone: Its cognate antigen is unknown.

The sample was peripheral blood, taken from a patient treated with radiotherapy plus ipilimumab. The receptor was isolated from a human donor with non-small cell lung cancer who had a partial response to radiotherapy plus ipilimumab.

CDR3 sequence: CASSIGQGNEKLFF. Here the CDR3 DNA reads TGTGCCAGTAGTATTGGACAGGGGAATGAAAAACTGTTTTTT. This chain connects TRBV19 to TRBJ1-4; 9 bases fit TRBD1. This CDR3 has 14 amino acids. V shed 3 bases, J shed 5 bases, and the junction held 1 base outside the gene matches. CDR1 is LNHDA, CDR2 SQIVND, per germline (reference sequence).